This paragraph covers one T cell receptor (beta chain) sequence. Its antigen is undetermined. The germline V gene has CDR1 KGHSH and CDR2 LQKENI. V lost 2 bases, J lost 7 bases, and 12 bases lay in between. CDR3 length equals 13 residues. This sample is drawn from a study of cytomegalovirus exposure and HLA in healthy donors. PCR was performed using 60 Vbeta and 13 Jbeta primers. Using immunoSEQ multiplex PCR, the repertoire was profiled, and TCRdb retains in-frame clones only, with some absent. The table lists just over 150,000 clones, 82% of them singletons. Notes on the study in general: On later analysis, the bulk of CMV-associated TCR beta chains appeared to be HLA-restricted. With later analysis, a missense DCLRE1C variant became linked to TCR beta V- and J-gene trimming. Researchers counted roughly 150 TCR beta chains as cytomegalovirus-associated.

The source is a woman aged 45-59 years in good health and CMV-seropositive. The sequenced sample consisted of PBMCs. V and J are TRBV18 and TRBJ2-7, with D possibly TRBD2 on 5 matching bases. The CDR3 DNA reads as TGTGCCAGCTCACCAGCGGCCTCGGGGGAGCAGTACTTC. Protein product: CASSPAASGEQYF. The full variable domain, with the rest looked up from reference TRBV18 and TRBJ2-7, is NAGVMQNPRHLVRRRGQEARLRCSPMKGHSHVYWYRQLPEEGLKFMVYLQKENIIDESGMPKERFSAEFPKEGPSILRIQQVVRGDSAAYFCASSPAASGEQYFGPGTRLTVT.